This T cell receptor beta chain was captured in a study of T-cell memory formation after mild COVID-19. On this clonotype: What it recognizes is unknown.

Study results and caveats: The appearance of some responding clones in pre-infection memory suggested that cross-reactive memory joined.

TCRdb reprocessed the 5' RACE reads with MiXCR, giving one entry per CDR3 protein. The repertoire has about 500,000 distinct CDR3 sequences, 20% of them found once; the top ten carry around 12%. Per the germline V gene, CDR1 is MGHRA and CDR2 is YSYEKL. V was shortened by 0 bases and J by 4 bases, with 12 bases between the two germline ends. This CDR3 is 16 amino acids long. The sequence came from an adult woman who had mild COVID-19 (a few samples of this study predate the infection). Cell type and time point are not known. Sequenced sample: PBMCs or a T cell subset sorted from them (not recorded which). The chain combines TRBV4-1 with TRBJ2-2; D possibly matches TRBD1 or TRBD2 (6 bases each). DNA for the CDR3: TGCGCCAGCAGCCAAGACGGGGGCGCGGGCACCGGGGAGCTGTTTTTT. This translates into CASSQDGGAGTGELFF.